The source of this T cell receptor (beta chain) is a study of chemoradiotherapy in HPV16-positive cancers. Study results and limitations: Functional assays defining HPV-specific T cells used only a couple of HPV16-positive patients. HPV-responsive T-cell expansion during chemoradiotherapy was linked to improved recurrence-free survival in HPV16-positive patients.

Clones were read by immunoSEQ multiplex PCR, and TCRdb kept only the in-frame ones, dropping some. The table records tens of thousands of clones, about 82% of them present only once. This clone is classed as medium-sized. The antigen remains undetermined. V lost 4 bases and J 7 bases, leaving 17 bases between the germline ends. Germline assignment: CDR1 SGHRS and CDR2 YFSETQ. This CDR3 spans 14 amino acids. Repertoires were sampled repeatedly during chemoradiotherapy. The material sequenced was blood, taken from a patient who underwent chemoradiotherapy. The gene calls are TRBV5-1 and TRBJ2-5; D is perhaps TRBD2 (6 bases). This TCR came from a human donor with HPV-associated anogenital cancer. The CDR3 spells CASSPLAPGGTQYF. The CDR3 DNA reads TGCGCCAGCAGCCCCCTAGCGCCCGGGGGGACCCAGTACTTC.